The next 16 T cell receptor beta chains were all read from a single sample in a study of cytomegalovirus exposure and HLA in healthy donors. PCR primers comprised 60 Vbeta and 13 Jbeta primers. Assay used: immunoSEQ multiplex PCR; TCRdb lists only in-frame clones, some missing. The data hold 150,000 to 250,000 clones, with 80% to 85% observed a single time. Source material: PBMCs. All receptors come from a woman between 45 and 65 years old in good health and CMV-seropositive.

This clone was observed once. V gene TRBV28 combines with J gene TRBJ2-3, with D unresolved. Trimming removed 5 bases from V and 2 bases from J, with 14 bases in between. Germline V lookup: CDR1 MDHEN, CDR2 SYDVKM. The CDR3 sequence is 15 residues long. This CDR3 is CASSALAAYTDTQYF. CDR3 in DNA: TGTGCCAGCAGTGCCTTAGCAGCCTACACAGATACGCAGTATTTT.

This rearrangement joins TRBV6-1 to TRBJ2-3; 7 bases line up with TRBD1. The trim removed 5 bases at V and 1 base at J, leaving 0 bases unmatched. In germline, CDR1 is MNHNS, CDR2 SASEGT. This CDR3 is built from 13 residues. The CDR3 coding sequence is TGTGCCAGCAGTACAGGGGGCACAGATACGCAGTATTTT. Its protein is CASSTGGTDTQYF.

The chain employs TRBV14 and TRBJ2-7, with a tentative D call TRBD2 (7 bases). The CDR3 totals 15 residues. Germline V gene data show CDR1 as SGHDN and CDR2 as FVKESK. Deletions cut 3 bases from V and 6 bases from J, with 18 bases between. This CDR3 reads CASSHLGGAPGEQYF. CDR3 coding DNA: TGTGCCAGCAGCCACCTTGGGGGGGCTCCCGGCGAGCAGTACTTC.

This chain joins TRBV11-2 and TRBJ1-5; D is unresolved. The V gene's germline CDR1 is SGHAT and CDR2 FQNNGV. V shed 0 bases and J shed 3 bases, with 9 bases lying between them. This CDR3 has 15 residues. The CDR3 sequence is CASSLDSGHNQPQHF. CDR3 DNA sequence: TGTGCCAGCAGCTTAGATTCAGGCCACAATCAGCCCCAGCATTTT. Together with reference TRBV11-2 and TRBJ1-5, the CDR3 gives the full variable domain: EAGVAQSPRYKIIEKRQSVAFWCNPISGHATLYWYQQILGQGPKLLIQFQNNGVVDDSQLPKDRFSAERLKGVDSTLKIQPAKLEDSAVYLCASSLDSGHNQPQHFGDGTRLSIL.

This rearrangement joins TRBV5-6 to TRBJ2-1, with no clear D. The CDR3 contains 13 residues. Germline CDR1 reads SGHDT; CDR2 reads YYEEEE. With 2 bases removed from V and 2 bases from J, the gap between germline ends came to 5 bases. CDR3 residues: CASSLSAYNEQFF. The CDR3 nucleotides read TGTGCCAGCAGCTTAAGCGCCTACAATGAGCAGTTCTTC. The variable domain in full, completed from reference TRBV5-6 and TRBJ2-1, reads DAGVTQSPTHLIKTRGQQVTLRCSPKSGHDTVSWYQQALGQGPQFIFQYYEEEERQRGNFPDRFSGHQFPNYSSELNVNALLLGDSALYLCASSLSAYNEQFFGPGTRLTVL.

The V call is TRBV5-1, the J call TRBJ2-5; 7 bases line up with TRBD2. Germline values: CDR1 SGHRS, CDR2 YFSETQ. CDR3 length: 16 residues. J gave up 1 base and V 2 bases, and 8 bases lay outside the gene matches. CDR3 protein: CASSLGRGVLQETQYF. The CDR3 DNA sequence: TGCGCCAGCAGCTTAGGTCGGGGGGTTCTCCAAGAGACCCAGTACTTC.

This clone was observed a single time. The chain uses TRBV6-1 and TRBJ2-7, with TRBD1 identical over 10 bases. The CDR3 runs 17 residues. Trimming removed 4 bases from V and 4 bases from J; junction bases left unmatched: 13. CDR1 is MNHNS, CDR2 SASEGT, per germline. CDR3 coding DNA: TGTGCCAGCAGTGTTTGGACAGGGGGACCTCTTCTTTACGAGCAGTACTTC. The encoded protein is CASSVWTGGPLLYEQYF.

This clone came up once. The chain joins TRBV7-9 to TRBJ2-2; 7 positions match TRBD1. Trimming took 6 bases from V and 3 from J; bases not matched to a gene: 7. CDR3 size: 15 residues. CDR1 is SEHNR, CDR2 FQNEAQ, per germline (reference sequence). CDR3 in amino acids: CASRIRQGDTGELFF. CDR3 DNA: TGTGCCAGCAGGATCAGGCAGGGGGACACCGGGGAGCTGTTTTTT.

The CDR3 sequence is CASSSLREQYF. CDR3 nucleotide sequence: TGTGCCAGCAGTTCACTAAGGGAGCAGTACTTC. The genes are TRBV25-1 and TRBJ2-7; D remains unclear. Between the trimmed V and J ends, which lost 5 bases and 7 bases, there was a span of 9 bases. Per the germline V gene, CDR1 is MGHDK and CDR2 is SYGVNS. This CDR3 comprises 11 residues.

The chain joins TRBV2 to TRBJ1-5, with a weak D call TRBD1 (5 bases). V shed 3 bases and J shed 6 bases, with 9 bases lying between them. Germline assignment: CDR1 SNHLY and CDR2 FYNNEI. This CDR3 has 13 residues. This chain's CDR3 is CASSDEGVQPQHF. The CDR3 nucleotides are TGTGCCAGCAGTGACGAAGGGGTTCAGCCCCAGCATTTT.

DNA for the CDR3: TGTGCCAGCAGACCGCGGGGGGGAAACACCATATATTTT. Its translation is CASRPRGGNTIYF. The J gene is TRBJ1-3, the V gene TRBV7-8; maybe TRBD1 (5 bases). V lost 6 bases and J lost 4, with 10 bases in between. Germline V gene sequence: CDR1 SGHVS, CDR2 FQNEAQ. CDR3 length: 13 amino acids. Filled out from reference TRBV7-8 and TRBJ1-3, the complete variable domain reads GAGVSQSPRYKVAKRGQDVALRCDPISGHVSLFWYQQALGQGPEFLTYFQNEAQLDKSGLPSDRFFAERPEGSVSTLKIQRTQQEDSAVYLCASRPRGGNTIYFGEGSWLTVV.

V usage is TRBV9 and J usage is TRBJ2-2, with D possibly TRBD1 on 6 matching bases. Trimming left V 6 bases short and J 5 bases short, with 14 bases between. CDR1 is SGDLS, CDR2 YYNGEE, per germline. The length of the CDR3 is 14 residues. The CDR3 DNA is TGTGCCAGCACGGATAGAGGGGGTACCGGGGAGCTGTTTTTT. It encodes CASTDRGGTGELFF. Based on the CDR3 plus reference TRBV9 and TRBJ2-2, the full variable domain is DSGVTQTPKHLITATGQRVTLRCSPRSGDLSVYWYQQSLDQGLQFLIQYYNGEERAKGNILERFSAQQFPDLHSELNLSSLELGDSALYFCASTDRGGTGELFFGEGSRLTVL.

This clone was counted a single time. This sequence joins TRBV15 and TRBJ2-1; 10 bases map to TRBD2. Germline trimming cut 1 base from V and 6 bases from J; bases unmatched to any gene: 3. The CDR3 sequence is 15 residues long. Germline V gene lookup returns CDR1 LNHNV and CDR2 YYDKDF (reference sequence). CDR3 sequence (DNA): TGTGCCACCAGCAGAGCTAGCGGGAGTGGCAATGAGCAGTTCTTC. Translation: CATSRASGSGNEQFF.

The chain has TRBV4-2 and TRBJ2-7, with 9 bases identical to TRBD1. The germline V gene has CDR1 LGHNA and CDR2 YNFKEQ. V shed 2 bases and J 5 bases; nucleotides not matched to a gene: 7. The CDR3 is 15 amino acids. Written as DNA, the CDR3 is TGTGCCAGCAGCCAAACCTTGACAGGGGGTAACGAGCAGTACTTC. As protein: CASSQTLTGGNEQYF.

This chain's CDR3 is CASSISPTRGKYEQYF. CDR3 coding DNA: TGTGCCAGCTCAATATCCCCTACGCGGGGAAAGTACGAGCAGTACTTC. The chain combines TRBV27 with TRBJ2-7; perhaps TRBD2 as D (6 bases). CDR1 and CDR2 (germline): MNHEY, SMNVEV (reference sequence). The ends were cut back, 8 bases at V and 4 bases at J, with 24 bases in the middle. This CDR3 has 16 amino acids.

J is TRBJ2-3 and V is TRBV13; 9 bases are shared with TRBD1. CDR3 length equals 17 residues. The V gene end was trimmed by 0 bases and the J gene end by 4 bases; junction bases not matched to a gene: 8. Germline V gives CDR1 PRHDT, CDR2 FYEKMQ (reference sequence). The chain's CDR3 is CASSLGPGQGIADTQYF. The CDR3 DNA reads TGTGCCAGCAGCTTAGGACCGGGACAGGGTATCGCAGATACGCAGTATTTT. The full variable domain, rest sourced from reference TRBV13 and TRBJ2-3, is AAGVIQSPRHLIKEKRETATLKCYPIPRHDTVYWYQQGPGQDPQFLISFYEKMQSDKGSIPDRFSAQQFSDYHSELNMSSLELGDSALYFCASSLGPGQGIADTQYFGPGTRLTVL.